This is a list of T cell receptor beta chains from one sample in a study of shared clonotypes between healthy human individuals. The repertoire was sequenced with immunoSEQ multiplex PCR; TCRdb's copy has only in-frame clones and lacks some. The sample has about 1.5 million clones; roughly 97% are singletons. Material for sequencing was naive CD4+ T cells sorted from blood. The origin of the receptors is a man in his thirties or forties in good health. Both conserved end residues are part of each CDR3. The order of the fields is V gene, J gene, clone size, D gene, CDR3 DNA, CDR3 protein. The D gene is left open where the match is weak. The listing skips clone size in some rows; elsewhere it reads once, few, many or a size class.

v_gene: TRBV5-1
j_gene: TRBJ2-2
abundance: NA
d_gene: TRBD2
CDR3nt: TGCGCCAGCAGTTCCGGACTAGCGAGGAACACCGGGGAGCTGTTTTTT
CDR3aa: CASSSGLARNTGELFF

v_gene: TRBV28
j_gene: TRBJ2-1
abundance: NA
d_gene: NA
CDR3nt: TGTGCCAGCAGTTTACTGGTAGATTCCTACAATGAGCAGTTCTTC
CDR3aa: CASSLLVDSYNEQFF

v_gene: TRBV14
j_gene: TRBJ2-1
abundance: NA
d_gene: NA
CDR3nt: TGTGCCAGCAGCCGGGTCGGGACGATATCCTACAATGAGCAGTTCTTC
CDR3aa: CASSRVGTISYNEQFF

v_gene: TRBV10-3
j_gene: TRBJ2-2
abundance: NA
d_gene: NA
CDR3nt: TGTGCCATCAGTGAGTCGGTACTCCTCAAAGCCACCGGGGAGCTGTTTTTT
CDR3aa: CAISESVLLKATGELFF

v_gene: TRBV28
j_gene: TRBJ2-1
abundance: NA
d_gene: TRBD2
CDR3nt: TGTGCCAGCAGTTTTGCTAGCGGGAGCAAGCAGTTCTTC
CDR3aa: CASSFASGSKQFF

v_gene: TRBV7-8
j_gene: TRBJ2-1
abundance: NA
d_gene: NA
CDR3nt: TGTGCCAGCAGCTCTTTGACGCCGAGCTACAATGAGCAGTTCTTC
CDR3aa: CASSSLTPSYNEQFF

v_gene: TRBV6-6
j_gene: TRBJ2-7
abundance: NA
d_gene: TRBD1
CDR3nt: TGTGCCAGCAGTTACTCAGGACAGGACGGCGAGCAGTACTTC
CDR3aa: CASSYSGQDGEQYF

v_gene: TRBV5-5
j_gene: TRBJ1-1
abundance: NA
d_gene: NA
CDR3nt: TGTGCCAGCAGCTTGCGTGGCTGGATTGAAGCTTTCTTT
CDR3aa: CASSLRGWIEAFF

v_gene: TRBV18
j_gene: TRBJ2-4
abundance: once
d_gene: NA
CDR3nt: TGTGCCAGCTCACCATGGGGGGAAGCCAAAAACATTCAGTACTTC
CDR3aa: CASSPWGEAKNIQYF

v_gene: TRBV27
j_gene: TRBJ1-1
abundance: NA
d_gene: NA
CDR3nt: TGTGCCACCAAGGAGAACACTGAAGCTTTCTTT
CDR3aa: CATKENTEAFF

v_gene: TRBV7-8
j_gene: TRBJ2-3
abundance: NA
d_gene: NA
CDR3nt: TGTGCCAGCAGCCTCCGACAGTCTAGCACAGATACGCAGTATTTT
CDR3aa: CASSLRQSSTDTQYF

v_gene: TRBV6-5
j_gene: TRBJ2-7
abundance: NA
d_gene: TRBD2
CDR3nt: TGTGCCAGCAGTTGGACTAGCGGGAACGAGCAGTACTTC
CDR3aa: CASSWTSGNEQYF

v_gene: TRBV7-2
j_gene: TRBJ2-7
abundance: NA
d_gene: TRBD1
CDR3nt: TGTGCCAGCAGCTTAGCGGACAGGGTTTACGAGCAGTACTTC
CDR3aa: CASSLADRVYEQYF

v_gene: TRBV5-1
j_gene: TRBJ2-1
abundance: NA
d_gene: NA
CDR3nt: TGCGCCAGCAGCCCGGGACTCGAGCAGTTCTTC
CDR3aa: CASSPGLEQFF

v_gene: TRBV5-1
j_gene: TRBJ2-7
abundance: NA
d_gene: NA
CDR3nt: TGCGCCAGCAGCTTGGGACAGACGTCCACCTACGAGCAGTACTTC
CDR3aa: CASSLGQTSTYEQYF

v_gene: TRBV6-5
j_gene: TRBJ2-7
abundance: NA
d_gene: TRBD2
CDR3nt: TGTGCCAGCAGCCGACTAGCGGGAATCTACGAGCAGTACTTC
CDR3aa: CASSRLAGIYEQYF

v_gene: TRBV30
j_gene: TRBJ2-3
abundance: NA
d_gene: NA
CDR3nt: TGTGCCTGGAGTGTTGGCCTTAGCACAGATACGCAGTATTTT
CDR3aa: CAWSVGLSTDTQYF

v_gene: TRBV6-1
j_gene: TRBJ1-2
abundance: NA
d_gene: NA
CDR3nt: TGTGCCAGCAGTGATTTTGCACGTGGCTACACCTTC
CDR3aa: CASSDFARGYTF

v_gene: TRBV2
j_gene: TRBJ2-7
abundance: NA
d_gene: TRBD1
CDR3nt: TGTGCCACCTCGACAGGGTCCTACGAGCAGTACTTC
CDR3aa: CATSTGSYEQYF

v_gene: TRBV15
j_gene: TRBJ2-5
abundance: NA
d_gene: TRBD1
CDR3nt: TGTGCCACCAGCAAGACGGGACAGGGCCCAGAGACCCAGTACTTC
CDR3aa: CATSKTGQGPETQYF

v_gene: TRBV2
j_gene: TRBJ2-2
abundance: NA
d_gene: NA
CDR3nt: TGTGCCAGCGGGGCCAACGCGAACACCGGGGAGCTGTTTTTT
CDR3aa: CASGANANTGELFF

v_gene: TRBV19
j_gene: TRBJ2-7
abundance: NA
d_gene: TRBD2
CDR3nt: TGTGCCAGTAGTTTGTCTAGCGGGCAACGAACCTACGAGCAGTACTTC
CDR3aa: CASSLSSGQRTYEQYF

v_gene: TRBV5-1
j_gene: TRBJ2-5
abundance: NA
d_gene: NA
CDR3nt: TGCGCCAGCAGCTTACCGGGGCCAGCGGCCCAGTACTTC
CDR3aa: CASSLPGPAAQYF

v_gene: TRBV10-2
j_gene: TRBJ2-3
abundance: NA
d_gene: TRBD2
CDR3nt: TGCGCCAGCACCGGACTAGCGGGAGGAGATACGCAGTATTTT
CDR3aa: CASTGLAGGDTQYF

v_gene: TRBV29-1
j_gene: TRBJ1-1
abundance: NA
d_gene: TRBD1
CDR3nt: TGCAGCGTCCGCCCCGGGACAGGGCAAGCTTTCTTT
CDR3aa: CSVRPGTGQAFF

v_gene: TRBV19
j_gene: TRBJ2-3
abundance: once
d_gene: NA
CDR3nt: TGTGCCAGTAGTACAAATCCCCCCAAGGTCGGGCCTCAGTTCCCCACAGATACGCAGTATTTT
CDR3aa: CASSTNPPKVGPQFPTDTQYF

v_gene: TRBV11-2
j_gene: TRBJ2-1
abundance: NA
d_gene: NA
CDR3nt: TGTGCCAGCAGCTCCCCCTGGAGCTCCTACAATGAGCAGTTCTTC
CDR3aa: CASSSPWSSYNEQFF

v_gene: TRBV5-6
j_gene: TRBJ2-6
abundance: NA
d_gene: NA
CDR3nt: TGTGCCAGCAGCCTGGGGCCATTCAGGACTGGGGCCAACGTCCTGACTTTC
CDR3aa: CASSLGPFRTGANVLTF

v_gene: TRBV10-3
j_gene: TRBJ2-1
abundance: NA
d_gene: NA
CDR3nt: TGTGCCATCGGGTTGGCGGAAGGGGACTCCTACAATGAGCAGTTCTTC
CDR3aa: CAIGLAEGDSYNEQFF

v_gene: TRBV9
j_gene: TRBJ2-2
abundance: NA
d_gene: NA
CDR3nt: TGTGCCAGCAGCGTAGGGTCACCAACCGGGGAGCTGTTTTTT
CDR3aa: CASSVGSPTGELFF

v_gene: TRBV27
j_gene: TRBJ2-2
abundance: NA
d_gene: NA
CDR3nt: TGTGCCAGCACCTCTTTTGGGGGGACGGGGACCGGGGAGCTGTTTTTT
CDR3aa: CASTSFGGTGTGELFF

v_gene: TRBV2
j_gene: TRBJ1-5
abundance: few
d_gene: TRBD1
CDR3nt: TGTGCCAGCAGCCATGACAGGGGCGGTCAGCCCCAGCATTTT
CDR3aa: CASSHDRGGQPQHF

v_gene: TRBV14
j_gene: TRBJ2-6
abundance: NA
d_gene: TRBD1
CDR3nt: TGTGCCAGCAGCCAAGTGGGAGAGACAGGGTTTGGGGCCAACGTCCTGACTTTC
CDR3aa: CASSQVGETGFGANVLTF

v_gene: TRBV27
j_gene: TRBJ2-1
abundance: NA
d_gene: TRBD2
CDR3nt: TGTGCCAGCAGTTTAGGGACTAGCGGGAGCTACAATGAGCAGTTCTTC
CDR3aa: CASSLGTSGSYNEQFF

v_gene: TRBV7-6
j_gene: TRBJ2-7
abundance: once
d_gene: TRBD1
CDR3nt: TGTGCCAGCAGCCCTCGCGACAGGGTAGGCGACGAGCAGTACTTC
CDR3aa: CASSPRDRVGDEQYF

v_gene: TRBV18
j_gene: TRBJ2-7
abundance: NA
d_gene: TRBD2
CDR3nt: TGTGCCAGCTCACCAAGTCCTAGCGGAAACTACGAGCAGTACTTC
CDR3aa: CASSPSPSGNYEQYF

v_gene: TRBV5-1
j_gene: TRBJ2-1
abundance: NA
d_gene: TRBD2
CDR3nt: TGCGCCAGCAGTTCCTGGGCTAGCGGGGTAAACAATGAGCAGTTCTTC
CDR3aa: CASSSWASGVNNEQFF

v_gene: TRBV6-1
j_gene: TRBJ1-4
abundance: NA
d_gene: TRBD1
CDR3nt: TGTGCCAGCAGGTCAACAGGGGCGGCTAATGAAAAACTGTTTTTT
CDR3aa: CASRSTGAANEKLFF

v_gene: TRBV6-6
j_gene: TRBJ1-2
abundance: NA
d_gene: TRBD1
CDR3nt: TGTGCCAGCAGTTCGGGACAGGGTACCTATGGCTACACCTTC
CDR3aa: CASSSGQGTYGYTF

v_gene: TRBV5-4
j_gene: TRBJ2-7
abundance: NA
d_gene: TRBD1
CDR3nt: TGTGCCAGCAGCTTTGCAGGGGGCGGGCACGAGCAGTACTTC
CDR3aa: CASSFAGGGHEQYF

v_gene: TRBV4-3
j_gene: TRBJ2-7
abundance: NA
d_gene: NA
CDR3nt: TGCGCCAGCAGCAGAAATCATAATAGCGGCTACGAGCAGTACTTC
CDR3aa: CASSRNHNSGYEQYF

v_gene: TRBV4-1
j_gene: TRBJ1-2
abundance: NA
d_gene: NA
CDR3nt: TGCGCCAGCAGCCAAGAGCAGAGATATGGCTACACCTTC
CDR3aa: CASSQEQRYGYTF